The rows below give T cell receptor beta chains drawn from one sample of a study of PD-1 blockade in classical Hodgkin lymphoma. The method was immunoSEQ multiplex PCR; TCRdb's version includes in-frame clones alone and lacks a portion of them. Here the sample spans about 86,000 clones, around 90% being singletons. The sequenced sample was peripheral blood mononuclear cells (PBMCs), obtained at baseline. These TCRs come from a human donor with classical Hodgkin lymphoma. The CDR3 runs from the conserved cysteine through the conserved F or W. The D gene is left open where the match is weak. Only some rows state a clone size, as once, few, many or a class for expanded clones.

J	V	size	D	CDR3	DNA
TRBJ1-2	TRBV18	-	TRBD1	CASSPPDRGYGYTF	TGTGCCAGCTCACCGCCTGACAGGGGCTATGGCTACACCTTC
TRBJ1-2	TRBV28	-	TRBD1	CASSLSGQGEGYTF	TGTGCCAGCAGCCTATCCGGACAGGGAGAGGGCTACACCTTC
TRBJ1-1	TRBV15	once	-	CATSRDTIGNTEAFF	TGTGCCACCAGCAGGGATACAATAGGGAACACTGAAGCTTTCTTT
TRBJ2-1	TRBV6-1	-	-	CASGHQPIGGNEQFF	TGTGCCAGCGGGCACCAACCTATTGGGGGCAATGAGCAGTTCTTC
TRBJ2-5	TRBV4-1	once	-	CASSLMGGHPQYF	TGCGCCAGCAGCCTCATGGGGGGGCACCCCCAGTACTTC
TRBJ2-3	TRBV19	-	-	CASSIDPPDTQYF	TGTGCCAGTAGTATAGATCCCCCAGATACGCAGTATTTT
TRBJ2-7	TRBV28	-	-	CASNSWGGTAYEQYF	TGTGCCAGCAATTCGTGGGGCGGGACAGCTTACGAGCAGTACTTC
TRBJ2-7	TRBV5-1	-	-	CASSGREDYEQYF	TGCGCCAGCAGCGGCAGGGAAGACTACGAGCAGTACTTC
TRBJ1-1	TRBV5-4	-	-	CASSSDSHTEAFF	TGTGCCAGCAGCTCGGACAGCCACACTGAAGCTTTCTTT
TRBJ1-2	TRBV28	-	-	CASSFLGTQGYGYTF	TGTGCCAGCAGTTTCCTTGGGACGCAGGGCTATGGCTACACCTTC
TRBJ2-1	TRBV30	few	TRBD2	CAWSLSTSSEQFF	TGTGCCTGGAGTCTTTCGACTAGCAGTGAGCAGTTCTTC
TRBJ2-7	TRBV27	once	-	CASSLSGSGPYEQYF	TGTGCCAGCAGTTTATCGGGTTCGGGTCCCTACGAGCAGTACTTC
TRBJ2-1	TRBV11-3	-	-	CASSSNNEQFF	TGTGCCAGCAGCTCTAACAATGAGCAGTTCTTC
TRBJ2-7	TRBV11-2	-	TRBD2	CASSLDGGTSVNEQYF	TGTGCCAGCAGCTTAGATGGGGGGACTAGCGTGAACGAGCAGTACTTC
TRBJ2-7	TRBV6-1	-	-	CASSDAPTSTYEQYF	TGTGCCAGCAGTGATGCCCCGACAAGCACCTACGAGCAGTACTTC
TRBJ1-5	TRBV28	-	-	CASHTAGGQYPQHF	TGTGCCAGTCATACAGCGGGGGGCCAATATCCCCAGCATTTT
TRBJ1-2	TRBV19	-	-	CASSEQGGGYTF	TGTGCCAGTAGTGAACAGGGAGGCGGCTACACCTTC
TRBJ2-3	TRBV11-2	-	TRBD2	CASRHSGSRTDTQYF	TGTGCCAGCAGACATAGCGGGAGCAGAACAGATACGCAGTATTTT
TRBJ1-2	TRBV4-1	-	-	CASSQGRLGFGGYTF	TGCGCCAGCAGCCAAGGACGGCTCGGGTTCGGTGGCTACACCTTC
TRBJ2-3	TRBV4-1	-	TRBD2	CASSLWGAGLAGAREDTQYF	TGCGCCAGCAGCCTTTGGGGGGCGGGACTAGCGGGAGCAAGGGAAGATACGCAGTATTTT
TRBJ1-3	TRBV2	-	-	CATCRGGGLSSSGNTIYF	TGTGCCACCTGCCGAGGGGGAGGGCTTTCGAGCTCTGGAAACACCATATATTTT
TRBJ2-2	TRBV7-2	-	TRBD2	CASSLAGGAGELFF	TGTGCCAGCAGCCTAGCGGGAGGGGCCGGGGAGCTGTTTTTT
TRBJ1-2	TRBV4-3	once	TRBD1	CASSPRQGGYGYTF	TGCGCCAGCAGCCCCAGACAGGGCGGCTATGGCTACACCTTC
TRBJ2-1	TRBV27	-	TRBD2	CASSLSTVSGVSFF	TGTGCCAGCAGTTTATCCACAGTGAGCGGGGTCTCGTTCTTC
TRBJ1-1	TRBV19	once	-	CASSTQGNTEAFF	TGTGCCAGTTCGACACAGGGGAACACTGAAGCTTTCTTT
TRBJ1-1	TRBV5-6	-	TRBD1	CASSYDRVTEAFF	TGTGCCAGCAGCTATGACAGGGTTACTGAAGCTTTCTTT
TRBJ2-5	TRBV4-2	-	-	CASSQSTGIEETQYF	TGTGCCAGCAGCCAAAGTACAGGGATTGAAGAGACCCAGTACTTC
TRBJ1-1	TRBV7-2	-	TRBD1	CASSDGKDRVGDTEAFF	TGTGCCAGCAGCGACGGGAAGGACAGGGTGGGGGACACTGAAGCTTTCTTT
TRBJ2-3	TRBV5-1	-	TRBD1	CASSSRTGGNEDTQYF	TGCGCCAGCAGCTCGAGGACAGGGGGAAACGAAGATACGCAGTATTTT
TRBJ2-7	TRBV15	few	TRBD1	CATSRELGGHEQYF	TGTGCCACCAGCAGAGAGCTAGGGGGCCACGAGCAGTACTTC
TRBJ2-1	TRBV9	-	TRBD2	CASSPPPRASGMAGDNEQFF	TGTGCCAGCAGCCCACCCCCGCGGGCTAGCGGGATGGCTGGCGACAATGAGCAGTTCTTC
TRBJ2-6	TRBV6-6	-	-	CASSFMGDSGANVLTF	TGTGCCAGCAGTTTTATGGGGGACTCTGGGGCCAACGTCCTGACTTTC
TRBJ1-1	TRBV2	-	-	CASSGASGVAEAFF	TGTGCCAGCAGCGGGGCGTCTGGGGTGGCTGAAGCTTTCTTT
TRBJ1-1	TRBV7-8	-	-	CASSSNTRYTEAFF	TGTGCCAGCAGCTCAAACACCCGGTACACTGAAGCTTTCTTT
TRBJ1-3	TRBV29-1	-	TRBD1	CSAKQGASGNTIYF	TGCAGCGCGAAACAGGGGGCTTCGGGAAACACCATATATTTT
TRBJ2-3	TRBV19	-	TRBD2	CASSDTPAGGKDTQYF	TGTGCCAGTAGTGATACCCCAGCGGGGGGAAAGGATACGCAGTATTTT
TRBJ1-2	TRBV28	-	-	CASNGLNYGYTF	TGTGCCAGCAACGGTTTGAACTATGGCTACACCTTC
TRBJ2-7	TRBV10-3	-	-	CAISERASEQYF	TGTGCCATCAGTGAACGGGCAAGCGAGCAGTACTTC
TRBJ1-4	TRBV11-2	-	-	CASSLQGGEKLFF	TGTGCCAGCAGCTTACAGGGCGGTGAAAAACTGTTTTTT
TRBJ2-1	TRBV2	-	-	CASSEQEGYYNEQFF	TGTGCCAGCAGTGAGCAGGAGGGCTACTACAATGAGCAGTTCTTC
TRBJ2-1	TRBV4-2	-	-	CASSQDLGVSYNEQFF	TGTGCCAGCAGCCAAGATCTAGGGGTTTCCTACAATGAGCAGTTCTTC
TRBJ1-4	TRBV9	-	-	CASSASYREANEKLFF	TGTGCCAGCAGCGCATCCTACAGGGAGGCTAATGAAAAACTGTTTTTT
TRBJ2-5	TRBV12-5	-	-	CASGPGYQETQYF	TGTGCTAGTGGTCCGGGATACCAAGAGACCCAGTACTTC
TRBJ1-5	TRBV10-2	once	TRBD1	CASRRGTGADQPQHF	TGCGCCAGCCGGCGTGGGACAGGGGCGGATCAGCCCCAGCATTTT
TRBJ2-2	TRBV2	-	-	CASSELATGELFF	TGTGCCAGCAGTGAATTAGCGACCGGGGAGCTGTTTTTT
TRBJ2-7	TRBV7-2	few	TRBD1	CASSPDRGVHEQYF	TGTGCCAGCAGCCCGGACAGGGGCGTTCACGAGCAGTACTTC
TRBJ2-3	TRBV9	-	TRBD1	CASSVSTGATDTQYF	TGTGCCAGCAGCGTATCGACAGGGGCGACAGATACGCAGTATTTT
TRBJ1-2	TRBV13	-	-	CASSTVRTGPAGYTF	TGTGCCAGCAGCACAGTTAGAACGGGGCCGGCTGGCTACACCTTC
TRBJ2-5	TRBV10-2	-	-	CASAVSYQETQYF	TGCGCCAGTGCCGTTTCGTACCAAGAGACCCAGTACTTC
TRBJ1-1	TRBV19	-	-	CASSTPDPPRRAFF	TGTGCCAGTAGTACGCCGGACCCTCCCAGGCGAGCTTTCTTT
TRBJ1-2	TRBV18	-	-	CASSREANYGYTF	TGTGCCAGCTCACGGGAAGCTAACTATGGCTACACCTTC
TRBJ2-2	TRBV4-2	-	TRBD1	CASSPFPGTANTGELFF	TGTGCCAGCAGCCCCTTCCCCGGGACAGCTAACACCGGGGAGCTGTTTTTT
TRBJ2-2	TRBV6-4	-	-	CASSDEGETGELFF	TGTGCCAGCAGTGACGAGGGGGAGACCGGGGAGCTGTTTTTT
TRBJ2-5	TRBV4-1	once	TRBD1	CASSHPGQGHQETQYF	TGCGCCAGCAGCCACCCGGGACAGGGACACCAAGAGACCCAGTACTTC